The 10 T cell receptor beta chains listed next were all sequenced from one sample in a study of beta chain features in type 1 diabetes. Antigens of these TCRs are unknown. Expressed TCRB transcripts were sequenced, since all the RNA that had been isolated was reverse transcribed. Repertoires were generated with immunoSEQ multiplex PCR, while TCRdb's copy carries only in-frame clones and drops some. The data contain some 160,000 clones, roughly 9% of them singletons. The study, taken as a whole, reports: Among all four CD4+ subsets, Type 1 diabetes patients had TCRB CDR3s that were moderately but significantly shorter.

Sequencing was done on a sample of central memory CD4+ T cells from blood. Receptor source: a woman aged 25 to 39 with type 1 diabetes.

The chain employs TRBV7-6 and TRBJ2-1; 11 bases agree with TRBD2. V was clipped by 5 bases and J by 8 bases; unmatched bases: 8. Germline V gene data show CDR1 as SGHVS and CDR2 as FNYEAQ. The CDR3 consists of 15 residues. The CDR3 protein is CASSVSLAGGYEQFF. The CDR3 DNA reads as TGTGCCAGCAGCGTCAGCCTAGCGGGAGGCTATGAGCAGTTCTTC.

This chain uses TRBV19 with TRBJ2-1, with 12 nucleotides matching TRBD2. V shed 3 bases and J 4 bases; nucleotides not matched to a gene: 4. The CDR3 has 16 residues. Germline CDR1 and CDR2: LNHDA and SQIVND (reference sequence). CDR3 in amino acids: CASSIRLAGGYNEQFF. CDR3 bases: TGTGCCAGTAGTATTCGCCTAGCGGGAGGGTACAATGAGCAGTTCTTC.

The rearrangement links TRBV30 to TRBJ2-2, with no clear D. The V gene's germline CDR1 is GTSNPN and CDR2 SVGIG (reference sequence). CDR3 length: 13 amino acids. Trimming removed 3 bases from V and 3 bases from J, with 8 bases in between. The CDR3 here is CAWRRGYTGELFF. The CDR3, as DNA: TGTGCCTGGAGAAGAGGCTACACCGGGGAGCTGTTTTTT.

In its sample, this clone was seen a few times. The chain links TRBV28 to TRBJ2-7; D is undetermined. V was pared by 3 bases and J by 9 bases, with 12 bases between. The CDR3 is 12 amino acids. CDR1 is MDHEN and CDR2 is SYDVKM in the germline V gene. CDR3 residues: CASSFARLAQYF. As DNA, the CDR3 is TGTGCCAGCAGTTTCGCGAGGCTCGCGCAGTACTTC. Together with reference TRBV28 and TRBJ2-7, the CDR3 gives the full variable domain: DVKVTQSSRYLVKRTGEKVFLECVQDMDHENMFWYRQDPGLGLRLIYFSYDVKMKEKGDIPEGYSVSREKKERFSLILESASTNQTSMYLCASSFARLAQYFGPGTRLTVT.

The CDR3 region has the DNA TGTGCCACCACCGACAGGGTAGAGCAGTTCTTC. This gives the protein CATTDRVEQFF. The V and J genes are TRBV2 and TRBJ2-1; 7 nucleotides match TRBD1. Germline values: CDR1 SNHLY, CDR2 FYNNEI. Trimming at V came to 10 bases and at J to 10 bases, leaving 7 bases not matched to a gene. The CDR3 is 11 amino acids. Full variable domain (rest looked up from reference TRBV2 and TRBJ2-1): EPEVTQTPSHQVTQMGQEVILRCVPISNHLYFYWYRQILGQKVEFLVSFYNNEISEKSEIFDDQFSVERPDGSNFTLKIRSTKLEDSAMYFCATTDRVEQFFGPGTRLTVL.

This clone was detected a few times. V gene TRBV7-9 combines with J gene TRBJ1-3; D unresolved. Germline-derived CDR1 and CDR2 are SEHNR and FQNEAQ (reference sequence). The V and J ends lost 5 bases and 0 bases respectively, with 8 bases between them. The CDR3 length is 14 residues. CDR3 protein: CASSAGSSGNTIYF. The CDR3 DNA is TGTGCCAGCAGCGCCGGGTCCTCTGGAAACACCATATATTTT.

This clone was seen a few times. This chain joins TRBV2 and TRBJ1-5; D might be TRBD1 (6 bases). The CDR3 runs 14 residues. CDR1 is SNHLY, CDR2 FYNNEI, per germline. V lost 4 bases and J 5 bases, leaving 12 bases between the germline ends. The CDR3 DNA sequence: TGTGCCAGCAGTGCTCTACAGGGTTATCAGCCCCAGCATTTT. Translated: CASSALQGYQPQHF.

There are a few counts of this clone. The chain carries TRBV15 and TRBJ2-3, with 10 nucleotides matching TRBD2. Germline lookup yields CDR1 LNHNV and CDR2 YYDKDF (reference sequence). CDR3 length equals 17 residues. V shed 0 bases and J 4 bases; nucleotides not matched to a gene: 7. As DNA, the CDR3 is TGTGCCACCAGCAGAGATGCTAGCGGGAGTTTCGCAGATACGCAGTATTTT. Protein product: CATSRDASGSFADTQYF.

The table lists this clone with a few counts. This rearrangement joins TRBV5-8 to TRBJ2-7; TRBD1 matches 9 bases. From germline, CDR1 is SGHTS and CDR2 YDEGEE. This CDR3 has 13 residues. V lost 3 bases, J lost 6 bases, and 4 bases stayed unmatched. CDR3 amino acids: CASSWGTGTEQYF. The CDR3 nucleotides are TGTGCCAGCAGCTGGGGGACAGGGACCGAGCAGTACTTC.

This clone was counted a few times. This chain links TRBV21-1 with TRBJ1-5; the D call of TRBD1 is as the table states it, not checked on the DNA. TRBV21-1 is a listed pseudogene. CDR3 length equals 17 residues. The CDR3 coding sequence is TGTGCCAGCAGCAAAACCGTGACAGGGGAGCTGGGACAGCCCCAGCATTTT. It is translated as CASSKTVTGELGQPQHF.